These 26 T cell receptor beta chains came from one sample sequenced in a study of T cell changes during pregnancy in multiple sclerosis (dated by TCRdb to the late 2010s). Preparation of the library involved the immunoSEQ multiplex PCR assay. TCRdb stores this immuneACCESS table with in-frame sequences only. Part of the clones is absent; in the studies checked, under half of the shortfall reflects unresolved V genes, and no reason is known for the rest. In this sample the table shows about 70,000 clones, roughly 91% of which occur a single time. The top ten clonotypes cover about 0.27% of the sample. This specimen was CD4+ T cells from peripheral blood mononuclear cells, taken after pregnancy. Every receptor here comes from a female donor with multiple sclerosis, enrolled in a pregnancy study.

This sequence joins TRBV28 and TRBJ1-1; possibly TRBD1 for D (5 bases). V lost 6 bases and J lost 2, with 10 bases in between. CDR1 and CDR2 from the germline V gene are MDHEN and SYDVKM. The CDR3 loop spans 13 amino acids. The CDR3 spells CASSPRANTEAFF. For the CDR3, the DNA is TGTGCCAGCAGCCCCAGGGCCAACACTGAAGCTTTCTTT.

The chain couples TRBV9 to TRBJ1-4; the D gene is possibly TRBD1 (6 bases). V was pared by 4 bases and J by 3 bases, with 13 bases between. CDR1 is SGDLS and CDR2 is YYNGEE in the germline V gene. The CDR3 totals 15 residues. The DNA of the CDR3 is TGTGCCAGCAGCCCCGGACAGCTTCCTAATGAAAAACTGTTTTTT. It translates to CASSPGQLPNEKLFF. The full variable domain, its missing parts supplied by reference TRBV9 and TRBJ1-4, is DSGVTQTPKHLITATGQRVTLRCSPRSGDLSVYWYQQSLDQGLQFLIQYYNGEERAKGNILERFSAQQFPDLHSELNLSSLELGDSALYFCASSPGQLPNEKLFFGSGTQLSVL.

The chain carries TRBV28 and TRBJ1-5, with 8 nucleotides matching TRBD1. V trimming: 6 bases; J trimming: 6 bases; junction bases outside the gene matches: 10. The CDR3 has 15 amino acids. Germline V gives CDR1 MDHEN, CDR2 SYDVKM. The DNA of the CDR3 is TGTGCCAGCAGCCCGGACAGGGTGATAGCTCAGCCCCAGCATTTT. It codes for CASSPDRVIAQPQHF.

The chain links TRBV7-9 to TRBJ2-7, with a weak D call TRBD2 (6 bases). The CDR3 length is 19 residues. Trimming removed 2 bases from V and 1 base from J, with 24 bases in between. Per germline, CDR1 SEHNR and CDR2 FQNEAQ (reference sequence). The DNA for the CDR3 is TGTGCCAGCAGCTTAAGGCGGGACGGGTTGTGGTCCCGGTCCTACGAGCAGTACTTC. Its translation is CASSLRRDGLWSRSYEQYF.

A remark on this clone: The junction does not match germline at one end; this may be a read error. The chain is built from TRBV7-2 and TRBJ2-1, with D possibly being TRBD1 (6 bases). In germline, CDR1 is SGHTA, CDR2 FQGNSA. CDR3 length: 18 amino acids. CDR3 region: CASSLVRQATGLYNEQFF. The CDR3 bases are TGTGCCAGCAGTTTAGTTCGACAGGCCACGGGTCTCTACAATGAGCAGTTCTTC. Full variable domain (outside the CDR3, taken from reference TRBV7-2 and TRBJ2-1): GAGVSQSPSNKVTEKGKDVELRCDPISGHTALYWYRQSLGQGLEFLIYFQGNSAPDKSGLPSDRFSAERTGGSVSTLTIQRTQQEDSAVYLCASSLVRQATGLYNEQFFGPGTRLTVL.

The chain combines TRBV18 with TRBJ2-7, with a possible D match to TRBD1 (6 bases). The CDR3 spans 15 residues. The V gene's germline CDR1 is KGHSH and CDR2 LQKENI. V was clipped by 3 bases and J by 0 bases, with 12 bases between them. In DNA, the CDR3 is TGTGCCAGCTCACCGGACAGACCTCTCTCCTACGAGCAGTACTTC. It encodes CASSPDRPLSYEQYF.

The chain recombines TRBV27 with TRBJ2-7; 7 nucleotides match TRBD1. CDR3 length: 15 residues. The germline CDR1 and CDR2 sequences are MNHEY and SMNVEV (reference sequence). The V segment lost 4 bases and the J segment 2 bases; nucleotides outside the gene matches: 8. For the CDR3, the DNA is TGTGCCAGCAGTTCCCCAGGGACAGCGCCCTACGAGCAGTACTTC. Translated: CASSSPGTAPYEQYF.

The chain employs TRBV2 and TRBJ1-2, with D uncertain. The CDR3 is 13 residues long. Germline V gene sequence: CDR1 SNHLY, CDR2 FYNNEI. V was pared by 3 bases and J by 4 bases, with 9 bases between. The CDR3 bases are TGTGCCAGCAGTGACACGGGGAGCTATGGCTACACCTTC. This encodes CASSDTGSYGYTF.

This clone was observed once. The chain uses TRBV29-1 and TRBJ1-2; D remains ambiguous. Germline V gene sequence: CDR1 SQVTM, CDR2 ANQGSEA. There are 12 residues in the CDR3. Trimming stripped 7 bases from V and 2 bases from J, with 11 bases between. The CDR3 spells CSAEGLNYGYTF. The CDR3 DNA reads as TGCAGCGCCGAGGGCCTAAACTATGGCTACACCTTC. Full variable domain (missing parts from reference TRBV29-1 and TRBJ1-2): SAVISQKPSRDICQRGTSLTIQCQVDSQVTMMFWYRQQPGQSLTLIATANQGSEATYESGFVIDKFPISRPNLTFSTLTVSNMSPEDSSIYLCSAEGLNYGYTFGSGTRLTVV.

This chain links TRBV30 with TRBJ2-6, with TRBD2 matching over 7 bases. Germline V lookup: CDR1 GTSNPN, CDR2 SVGIG (reference sequence). The CDR3 consists of 16 residues. J gave up 2 bases and V 0 bases, and 4 bases lay outside the gene matches. The CDR3 region is CAWSVRGGAGANVLTF. The CDR3 DNA follows: TGTGCCTGGAGTGTAAGGGGAGGGGCTGGGGCCAACGTCCTGACTTTC.

The V gene is TRBV6-5, the J gene TRBJ2-5, with 7 positions matching TRBD2. The trim removed 2 bases at V and 5 bases at J, leaving 5 bases unmatched. Germline V CDR1 and CDR2: MNHEY, SVGAGI. This CDR3 has 14 amino acids. As DNA, the CDR3 is TGTGCCAGCAGTTACCTGGGAGGGACGGAGACCCAGTACTTC. Its protein is CASSYLGGTETQYF.

This sequence joins TRBV9 and TRBJ1-3; 8 bases fit TRBD1. Trimming took 4 bases from V and 4 from J; bases not matched to a gene: 7. The CDR3 is 15 residues long. In germline, CDR1 is SGDLS, CDR2 YYNGEE. The CDR3 reads CASSKEDRVGNTIYF. CDR3 DNA sequence: TGTGCCAGCAGCAAAGAGGACAGGGTGGGAAACACCATATATTTT.

The count of this clone is one. CDR3 sequence (DNA): TGTGCCAGCGGGGCGTTCGGCAGGAATGAAAAACTGTTTTTT. It specifies CASGAFGRNEKLFF. The chain couples TRBV6-6 to TRBJ1-4, with TRBD1 as a possible D gene (5 bases). The CDR3 runs to 14 residues. V lost 8 bases, J lost 5 bases, and 15 bases lay in between. CDR1 and CDR2 from the germline V gene are MNHNY and SVGAGI (reference sequence).

The chain joins TRBV5-4 to TRBJ2-5, with D perhaps matching TRBD1 (5 bases). V lost 1 base and J 5 bases, leaving 15 bases between the germline ends. CDR1 and CDR2 from the germline V gene are SGHNT and YYREEE (reference sequence). This CDR3 contains 15 residues. The CDR3 DNA reads as TGTGCCAGCAGCTTGCCAGGGCGTTTGGCCGAGACCCAGTACTTC. Translating gives CASSLPGRLAETQYF.

The rearrangement links TRBV5-8 to TRBJ1-3; 9 bases agree with TRBD1. CDR3 length: 16 amino acids. Germline trimming cut 2 bases from V and 3 bases from J; bases unmatched to any gene: 6. Germline V CDR1 and CDR2: SGHTS, YDEGEE. The CDR3 protein is CASSLPTGGYGNTIYF. The CDR3 DNA follows: TGTGCCAGCAGCTTACCGACAGGGGGATATGGAAACACCATATATTTT.

The gene calls are TRBV6-6 and TRBJ2-2; unclear D gene. Trimming shortened V by 1 base and J by 7 bases, and 4 bases separated the two germline ends. This CDR3 comprises 12 residues. CDR1 MNHNY and CDR2 SVGAGI come from the germline V gene (reference sequence). The DNA for the CDR3 is TGTGCCAGCAGTTACTGGCTCGGGGAGCTGTTTTTT. Translating it yields CASSYWLGELFF.

The V call is TRBV19, the J call TRBJ1-4; D not certain. V was pared by 7 bases and J by 0 bases, with 12 bases between. Germline-derived CDR1 and CDR2 are LNHDA and SQIVND (reference sequence). CDR3 size: 15 residues. CDR3 protein: CASNRHESTNEKLFF. The CDR3 DNA reads TGTGCCAGTAACAGACACGAGTCAACTAATGAAAAACTGTTTTTT.

The chain uses TRBV20-1 and TRBJ2-5; no firm D call. The germline V gene encodes CDR1 DFQATT and CDR2 SNEGSKA (reference sequence). The CDR3 is 11 residues long. V was shortened by 3 bases and J by 5 bases, with 7 bases between the two germline ends. CDR3 sequence reads: CSASPPETQYF. CDR3 sequence (DNA): TGCAGTGCTAGCCCCCCGGAGACCCAGTACTTC.

CDR3 loop: CASSESGFSNQPQHF. The CDR3 coding sequence is TGTGCCAGCAGTGAGTCGGGGTTTAGCAATCAGCCCCAGCATTTT. The gene calls are TRBV2 and TRBJ1-5; D is ambiguous. The CDR3 runs 15 residues. V was pared by 3 bases and J by 0 bases, with 9 bases between. Looked up from germline, CDR1 is SNHLY and CDR2 is FYNNEI. The variable domain in full, completed from reference TRBV2 and TRBJ1-5, reads EPEVTQTPSHQVTQMGQEVILRCVPISNHLYFYWYRQILGQKVEFLVSFYNNEISEKSEIFDDQFSVERPDGSNFTLKIRSTKLEDSAMYFCASSESGFSNQPQHFGDGTRLSIL.

V gene TRBV19 combines with J gene TRBJ2-7; the D gene is possibly TRBD2 (6 bases). Germline V gives CDR1 LNHDA, CDR2 SQIVND (reference sequence). This CDR3 has 12 amino acids. V was trimmed by 5 bases and J by 6 bases, leaving 11 bases between them. The CDR3 protein is CASSQVGGEQYF. CDR3 DNA sequence: TGTGCCAGTAGTCAGGTGGGAGGCGAGCAGTACTTC.

The rearrangement joins TRBV5-1 to TRBJ1-1; the D gene is possibly TRBD1 (5 bases). The CDR3 totals 14 residues. Germline V gives CDR1 SGHRS, CDR2 YFSETQ. Trimming took 0 bases from V and 7 from J, leaving 13 bases between them. CDR3: CASSLGLSGGEAFF. CDR3 DNA: TGCGCCAGCAGCTTGGGCCTCTCGGGGGGTGAAGCTTTCTTT.

This clone has only one observation. The gene calls are TRBV19 and TRBJ1-2; a weak D match, TRBD1 (6 bases). The length of the CDR3 is 11 residues. The germline V gene encodes CDR1 LNHDA and CDR2 SQIVND (reference sequence). DNA for the CDR3: TGTGCAAGTCCCGGGACATCGGACTACACCTTC. As protein: CASPGTSDYTF.

The rearrangement uses TRBV6-6 and TRBJ1-2; D possibly corresponds to TRBD1 (5 bases). Looked up from germline, CDR1 is MNHNY and CDR2 is SVGAGI (reference sequence). V lost 7 bases and J 3 bases, leaving 12 bases between the germline ends. The CDR3 is 13 residues long. The DNA of the CDR3 is TGTGCCAGCAACGGGGGAAAGGACTATGGCTACACCTTC. Translated, it gives CASNGGKDYGYTF.

This clone was recorded once. The chain couples TRBV18 to TRBJ1-2, with a possible D match to TRBD1 (5 bases). This CDR3 has 14 residues. Germline V gives CDR1 KGHSH, CDR2 LQKENI. V lost 4 bases to trimming and J lost 5 bases, with 14 bases between them. This CDR3 is CASSQKRGGYGYTF. CDR3 in DNA: TGTGCCAGCTCACAAAAAAGGGGTGGGTATGGCTACACCTTC.

This chain joins TRBV7-9 and TRBJ2-6; 16 nucleotides match TRBD2. The germline V gene has CDR1 SEHNR and CDR2 FQNEAQ (reference sequence). The CDR3 has 18 residues. Trimming removed 5 bases from V and 2 bases from J; junction bases left unmatched: 3. The CDR3 bases are TGTGCCAGCAGCATCGGGACTAGCGGGAGGGCTGGGGCCAACGTCCTGACTTTC. As protein: CASSIGTSGRAGANVLTF.

The chain uses TRBV10-3 and TRBJ2-5, with 7 bases that match TRBD2. CDR1 ENHRY and CDR2 SYGVKD come from the germline V gene. CDR3 length: 14 amino acids. V shed 5 bases, J shed 3 bases, and the junction held 6 bases outside the gene matches. Written as DNA, the CDR3 is TGTGCCATCAGTTCTGGGGCGGGAGAAGAGACCCAGTACTTC. Amino acid sequence: CAISSGAGEETQYF.